These 27 T cell receptor beta chains share one sample of origin, sequenced in a study of blood T cell repertoires in COVID-19. TCRdb keeps only in-frame clones here, not all; method: immunoSEQ multiplex PCR. Of fewer than 150,000 clones listed, 77% were seen once; the top ten hold around 20%. The source material was peripheral blood. These receptors were collected from an elderly man with acute or convalescent COVID-19.

The chain carries TRBV13 and TRBJ1-1, with D possibly being TRBD1 (5 bases). Trimming stripped 4 bases from V and 5 bases from J, with 20 bases between. The CDR3 sequence is 16 residues long. The germline V gene encodes CDR1 PRHDT and CDR2 FYEKMQ (reference sequence). The CDR3 loop is CASSSDPRNQGTEAFF. The CDR3 region has the DNA TGTGCCAGCAGCTCCGACCCAAGGAACCAGGGAACTGAAGCTTTCTTT.

The rearrangement uses TRBV3-1 (or the pseudogene TRBV3-2) and TRBJ1-2, with D unresolved. Germline V gene data show CDR1 as LGHDT and CDR2 as YNNKEL (reference sequence). This CDR3 is built from 15 residues. V was cut by 2 bases and J by 4 bases, with 14 bases left in between. The CDR3 DNA sequence: TGTGCCAGCAGCCAAAGCGTCTTCCGGGGCTATGGCTACACCTTC. Its protein product is CASSQSVFRGYGYTF.

This clone was detected only once. The chain employs TRBV12-3 or TRBV12-4 and TRBJ1-5; D not certain. The CDR3 is 13 amino acids. The V gene lost 8 bases and the J gene lost 1 base, with 9 bases spanning the gap. CDR3 protein: CASQEDSNQPQHF. CDR3 nucleotides: TGTGCCAGCCAGGAGGACAGCAATCAGCCCCAGCATTTT.

The chain employs TRBV30 and TRBJ2-4; possibly TRBD2 for D (6 bases). Trimming removed 0 bases at V and 5 bases at J, with 11 bases between. Germline CDR1 reads GTSNPN; CDR2 reads SVGIG (reference sequence). This CDR3 is built from 14 residues. The CDR3, as DNA: TGTGCCTGGAGTGTTTGGGGGGACGAAAACATTCAGTACTTC. This codes for CAWSVWGDENIQYF.

The chain links TRBV12-3 or TRBV12-4 to TRBJ2-2, with D hard to call. The CDR3 sequence is 11 residues long. Trimming removed 8 bases from V and 7 bases from J, with 8 bases in between. CDR3 sequence: CASSSYGELFF. CDR3 coding DNA: TGTGCCAGCTCGAGTTACGGGGAGCTGTTTTTT.

The chain recombines TRBV25-1 with TRBJ1-4; TRBD1 matches 11 bases. The CDR3 spans 15 residues. Looked up from germline, CDR1 is MGHDK and CDR2 is SYGVNS. J was trimmed by 7 bases and V by 6 bases; bases with no gene match: 7. This chain's CDR3 is CASSGTGGNTEKLFF. The CDR3 DNA sequence: TGTGCCAGCAGCGGGACAGGGGGAAATACTGAAAAACTGTTTTTT.

This clone came up once. This sequence joins TRBV3-1 (or the pseudogene TRBV3-2) and TRBJ2-5; tentatively, D is TRBD2 (7 bases). This CDR3 has 15 residues. V shed 1 base and J shed 1 base, with 10 bases lying between them. Germline V lookup: CDR1 LGHDT, CDR2 YNNKEL (reference sequence). This chain's CDR3 is CASSQAGGLQETQYF. DNA for the CDR3: TGTGCCAGCAGCCAAGCGGGGGGCCTCCAAGAGACCCAGTACTTC.

CDR3 DNA: TGTGCCAGAAGCTTAGTGAAAGGGGATATGGGCAATCAGCCCCAGCATTTT. The encoded protein is CARSLVKGDMGNQPQHF. The V gene is TRBV5-3, the J gene TRBJ1-5; a possible D gene is TRBD1 (5 bases). TRBV5-3 is an ORF, with its function uncertain. The CDR3 loop spans 17 amino acids. V was pared by 2 bases and J by 2 bases, with 17 bases between.

The V call is TRBV10-3, the J call TRBJ1-3; 11 positions match TRBD1. The CDR3 totals 14 residues. The junction had 0 bases not matched to a gene; V was cut back by 4 bases and J by 4 bases. Germline CDR1 reads ENHRY; CDR2 reads SYGVKD. The CDR3 loop is CAISGTGGGNTIYF. CDR3 DNA: TGTGCCATCAGTGGGACAGGGGGCGGAAACACCATATATTTT.

The J gene is TRBJ1-5, the V gene TRBV19; TRBD1 agrees at 8 bases. Germline loops: CDR1 LNHDA, CDR2 SQIVND (reference sequence). This CDR3 has 16 residues. After removal of 4 bases from V and 1 base from J, the junction contained 6 bases not matched to a gene. The CDR3: CASSTFRGQSNQPQHF. CDR3 in DNA: TGTGCCAGTAGTACCTTCAGGGGGCAGAGCAATCAGCCCCAGCATTTT.

This clone turned up a few times. The chain uses TRBV11-1 and TRBJ2-1; TRBD2 is a possible D gene (5 bases). The germline V and J ends were trimmed by 3 bases and 12 bases, with 18 bases remaining between them. CDR3 size: 14 residues. CDR1 and CDR2 (germline): SGHAT, FQDESV (reference sequence). The CDR3 loop is CASSFYLQDRGQFF. The CDR3 bases are TGTGCCAGCAGCTTTTACCTTCAGGACCGGGGGCAGTTCTTC.

The V gene is TRBV9, the J gene TRBJ2-2, with D tentatively TRBD1 (6 bases). Germline CDR1 is SGDLS and CDR2 is YYNGEE. The CDR3 covers 15 residues. The germline V and J ends were trimmed by 5 bases and 4 bases, with 15 bases remaining between them. CDR3 sequence: CASRSSDSFTGELFF. DNA of the CDR3: TGTGCCAGCAGGTCGTCGGACAGCTTCACCGGGGAGCTGTTTTTT.

The V call is TRBV3-1 (or the pseudogene TRBV3-2), the J call TRBJ1-2; the match to TRBD1 covers 8 bases. With 4 bases clipped from V and 8 bases from J, the junction kept 9 bases outside the gene matches. This CDR3 has 14 residues. Germline lookup yields CDR1 LGHDT and CDR2 YNNKEL (reference sequence). The CDR3 DNA reads TGTGCCAGCAGCCTAGGACAGGGAATGGGAGGCTACACCTTC. This sequence encodes CASSLGQGMGGYTF.

A single count supports this clone. The chain is built from TRBV5-1 and TRBJ2-3; unclear D gene. Looked up from germline, CDR1 is SGHRS and CDR2 is YFSETQ. Trimming left V 4 bases short and J 0 bases short, with 6 bases between. The CDR3 extends over 13 amino acids. CDR3 nucleotide sequence: TGCGCCAGCAGCAGAGTTAGCACAGATACGCAGTATTTT. Its translation: CASSRVSTDTQYF.

CDR3 sequence reads: CASCRWKTGTAKEKLFF. Written as DNA, the CDR3 is TGTGCCAGCTGTAGATGGAAAACCGGGACAGCCAAGGAAAAACTGTTTTTT. This chain joins TRBV2 and TRBJ1-4, with 7 bases fitting TRBD1. The germline V gene has CDR1 SNHLY and CDR2 FYNNEI. The V segment lost 8 bases and the J segment 8 bases; nucleotides outside the gene matches: 20. The CDR3 loop spans 17 amino acids.

The chain recombines TRBV18 with TRBJ1-2, with 9 nucleotides matching TRBD1. CDR1 and CDR2 from the germline V gene are KGHSH and LQKENI. This CDR3 has 13 amino acids. The J segment lost 9 bases and the V segment lost 2 bases, leaving 4 bases of the junction unmatched. The CDR3 nucleotides are TGTGCCAGCTCACCAGGACAGGGGCAGCGCTACACCTTC. This translates into CASSPGQGQRYTF.

This clone was seen a single time. The chain combines TRBV5-1 with TRBJ2-7; the match to TRBD1 covers 7 bases. This CDR3 is built from 15 residues. The junction had 10 bases not matched to a gene; V was cut back by 5 bases and J by 2 bases. Germline values: CDR1 SGHRS, CDR2 YFSETQ. This CDR3 is CASRYSGTDTYEQYF. The CDR3 DNA reads as TGCGCCAGCAGATACTCCGGGACAGACACCTACGAGCAGTACTTC.

There are a few counts of this clone. V and J are TRBV5-6 and TRBJ1-3, with 7 bases matching TRBD1. The germline V gene has CDR1 SGHDT and CDR2 YYEEEE. The junction had 3 bases not matched to a gene; V was cut back by 4 bases and J by 5 bases. This CDR3 contains 13 residues. CDR3 amino acids: CASSPGQRNTIYF. The CDR3 DNA sequence: TGTGCCAGCAGCCCGGGACAGAGAAACACCATATATTTT.

This chain connects TRBV6-5 to TRBJ2-5, with 7 positions matching TRBD2. V shed 9 bases and J 2 bases; nucleotides not matched to a gene: 12. Germline CDR1 reads MNHEY; CDR2 reads SVGAGI. CDR3 length: 15 amino acids. In nucleotides, the CDR3 is TGTGCCAGTCTTAGAAGCGGGGTTATACAAGAGACCCAGTACTTC. Its protein product is CASLRSGVIQETQYF.

The chain couples TRBV6-5 to TRBJ2-4; D possibly corresponds to TRBD2 (5 bases). This CDR3 spans 13 amino acids. Trimming shortened V by 6 bases and J by 8 bases, and 14 bases separated the two germline ends. Germline assignment: CDR1 MNHEY and CDR2 SVGAGI. The CDR3 is CASSPRAGDIQYF. CDR3 coding DNA: TGTGCCAGCAGCCCGCGTGCCGGGGACATTCAGTACTTC.

The rearrangement uses TRBV7-2 and TRBJ1-1; a possible D gene is TRBD1 (5 bases). This CDR3 comprises 15 residues. CDR1 is SGHTA, CDR2 FQGNSA, per germline. With 7 bases removed from V and 4 bases from J, the gap between germline ends came to 19 bases. CDR3 sequence: CASNPGGGYITEAFF. The CDR3 DNA reads TGTGCCAGCAATCCCGGGGGAGGGTACATCACTGAAGCTTTCTTT. The full variable domain, in which reference TRBV7-2 and TRBJ1-1 provide the parts outside the CDR3, is GAGVSQSPSNKVTEKGKDVELRCDPISGHTALYWYRQSLGQGLEFLIYFQGNSAPDKSGLPSDRFSAERTGGSVSTLTIQRTQQEDSAVYLCASNPGGGYITEAFFGQGTRLTVV.

The chain is built from TRBV6-5 and TRBJ1-2; perhaps TRBD1 as D (6 bases). This CDR3 is 15 amino acids long. Germline V gene sequence: CDR1 MNHEY, CDR2 SVGAGI. The V gene lost 0 bases and the J gene lost 2 bases, with 10 bases spanning the gap. This chain's CDR3 is CASSYSRGTNYGYTF. CDR3 nucleotide sequence: TGTGCCAGCAGTTACTCGAGGGGGACCAACTATGGCTACACCTTC.

The chain carries TRBV21-1 and TRBJ2-1; the table's D call of TRBD2 was not tested on the DNA. TRBV21-1 counts as a pseudogene. This CDR3 contains 19 residues. CDR3 protein: CASSKGLAGAPSSYNEQFF. In DNA form, the CDR3 reads TGTGCCAGCAGCAAGGGACTAGCGGGGGCTCCAAGCTCCTACAATGAGCAGTTCTTC.

V gene TRBV28 combines with J gene TRBJ1-6; 10 nucleotides align to TRBD1. V shed 5 bases and J 8 bases; nucleotides not matched to a gene: 6. This CDR3 has 15 amino acids. Germline-derived CDR1 and CDR2 are MDHEN and SYDVKM. CDR3 amino acids: CASSPPGQGYSPLHF. DNA of the CDR3: TGTGCCAGCAGTCCTCCGGGACAGGGGTATTCACCCCTCCACTTT.

The chain has TRBV10-3 and TRBJ1-2; D not certain. The length of the CDR3 is 15 residues. V shed 8 bases and J shed 4 bases, with 20 bases lying between them. Germline loops: CDR1 ENHRY, CDR2 SYGVKD. The CDR3 nucleotides are TGTGCCATCCCTCAAAAGGAGGCTAGTGGCTATGGCTACACCTTC. It yields the protein CAIPQKEASGYGYTF.

This chain joins TRBV11-2 and TRBJ2-1; TRBD2 is a possible D gene (8 bases). Germline V CDR1 and CDR2: SGHAT, FQNNGV. The CDR3 has 17 residues. V lost 6 bases to trimming and J lost 4 bases, with 22 bases between them. In DNA, the CDR3 is TGTGCCAGCAGTTCGACAGGGAATCGGGGGGGTTACAATGAGCAGTTCTTC. Translating it yields CASSSTGNRGGYNEQFF.

The V gene is TRBV20-1, the J gene TRBJ1-5, with 8 positions matching TRBD1. This CDR3 comprises 15 residues. J gave up 3 bases and V 3 bases, and 7 bases lay outside the gene matches. Per the germline V gene, CDR1 is DFQATT and CDR2 is SNEGSKA (reference sequence). CDR3 amino acids: CSASPGTGFNQPQHF. Written as DNA, the CDR3 is TGCAGTGCTAGTCCCGGGACAGGATTCAATCAGCCCCAGCATTTT.